This is a list of T cell receptor beta chains from one sample in a study of type 1 and type 2 diabetes patients. MiXCR, applied by TCRdb to the multiplex PCR reads, yields one record per CDR3 protein. Of 280,000 or so distinct CDR3 sequences detected, around 47% appear once; the ten largest clones hold around 15%. The sequenced material came from peripheral blood mononuclear cells (PBMCs). The receptors were sampled from a man aged 18 to 30 with type 2 diabetes. Both conserved end residues are part of each CDR3. A D gene is named only where the DNA matches it firmly. Clone size is given for some rows only: seen once, a few or many times, or a class if the clone is expanded.

j_call,v_call,clone_size,d_call,cdr3_aa,cdr3_nt
TRBJ2-3,TRBV5-1,-,-,CASSLEGRDTQYF,TGCGCCAGCAGCTTGGAGGGTCGGGATACGCAGTATTTT
TRBJ1-5,TRBV19,-,-,CASSPTINQPQHF,TGTGCCAGTAGTCCCACCATCAATCAGCCCCAGCATTTT
TRBJ2-5,TRBV15,few,-,CATSSEGRNSPPTETQYF,TGTGCCACCAGCAGTGAGGGTCGGAACTCTCCCCCCACAGAGACCCAGTACTTC
TRBJ2-7,TRBV30,many,TRBD2,CAWRLTSGAHEQYF,TGTGCCTGGAGGTTGACTAGCGGGGCCCACGAGCAGTACTTC
TRBJ2-1,TRBV7-2,-,TRBD2,CASSNPRGGNEQFF,TGTGCCAGCAGTAACCCTCGGGGGGGGAATGAGCAGTTCTTC
TRBJ2-1,TRBV7-3,few,TRBD2,CASSSGLAKNNEQFF,TGTGCCAGCAGCTCGGGACTAGCGAAGAACAATGAGCAGTTCTTC
TRBJ1-1,TRBV5-1,few,-,CASSRAQGDTEAFF,TGCGCCAGCAGCCGTGCCCAGGGAGACACTGAAGCTTTCTTT
TRBJ2-2,TRBV19,-,-,CASSPETGWNTGELFF,TGTGCCAGTAGTCCAGAGACGGGGTGGAACACCGGGGAGCTGTTTTTT
TRBJ1-1,TRBV15,-,-,CATSRGPAMNTEAFF,TGTGCCACCAGCAGAGGTCCCGCCATGAACACTGAAGCTTTCTTT
TRBJ2-1,TRBV19,few,TRBD2,CASTSYRLAGINEQFF,TGTGCCAGTACCTCCTATCGACTAGCGGGAATCAATGAGCAGTTCTTC
TRBJ1-6,TRBV20-1,few,-,CSARGVGGSNSPLHF,TGCAGTGCTAGAGGAGTGGGGGGCTCAAATTCACCCCTCCACTTT
TRBJ1-4,TRBV7-2,-,-,CASSLGVGVEKLFF,TGTGCCAGCAGCCTAGGGGTGGGCGTCGAAAAACTGTTTTTT
TRBJ2-5,TRBV30,-,-,CAWSVGWTTQETQYF,TGTGCCTGGAGTGTAGGGTGGACGACGCAAGAGACCCAGTACTTC